This entry lists 9 T cell receptor beta chains sequenced from one sample in a study of blood T cell repertoires in COVID-19. Assay: immunoSEQ multiplex PCR; the TCRdb copy retains only in-frame clones and omits some. The sample includes 300,000 or so clones, around 90% of them seen just once. Sequenced sample: PBMCs or T cells enriched from blood (not recorded which). Every receptor here comes from a man between 60 and 75 years old who had recovered from COVID-19.

J is TRBJ2-7 and V is TRBV7-6, with 7 bases lining up with TRBD1. V shed 0 bases and J 6 bases; nucleotides not matched to a gene: 8. CDR1 is SGHVS, CDR2 FNYEAQ, per germline. CDR3 size: 15 residues. The chain's CDR3 is CASSLAGQRGSEQYF. For the CDR3, the DNA is TGTGCCAGCAGCTTAGCGGGACAGAGGGGATCCGAGCAGTACTTC.

The chain links TRBV10-3 to TRBJ1-4; TRBD1 matches at 8 bases. Germline V lookup: CDR1 ENHRY, CDR2 SYGVKD. The V gene end was trimmed by 0 bases and the J gene end by 8 bases; junction bases not matched to a gene: 8. The CDR3 totals 16 residues. For the CDR3, the DNA is TGTGCCATCAGTGAGTCGGGACAGGCCCCAGGGGAAAAACTGTTTTTT. Translated, it gives CAISESGQAPGEKLFF.

CDR3 bases: TGTGCCAGCAGCTTAGTCGGGACAGGCAATCAGCCCCAGCATTTT. This encodes CASSLVGTGNQPQHF. This chain links TRBV7-2 with TRBJ1-5; 7 bases match TRBD1. The junction had 2 bases not matched to a gene; V was cut back by 1 base and J by 2 bases. This CDR3 region has 15 residues. From germline, CDR1 is SGHTA and CDR2 FQGNSA.

The rearrangement joins TRBV5-4 to TRBJ1-6; D might be TRBD1 (6 bases). The CDR3 contains 15 residues. With 4 bases removed from V and 6 bases from J, the gap between germline ends came to 14 bases. Germline V lookup: CDR1 SGHNT, CDR2 YYREEE (reference sequence). The CDR3 spells CASSPGGGSNSPLHF. CDR3 bases: TGTGCCAGCAGCCCGGGTGGGGGCTCTAATTCACCCCTCCACTTT.

The J gene is TRBJ2-7, the V gene TRBV7-9; D is perhaps TRBD1 (6 bases). Trimming stripped 5 bases from V and 0 bases from J, with 14 bases between. Looked up from germline, CDR1 is SEHNR and CDR2 is FQNEAQ (reference sequence). This CDR3 spans 15 amino acids. DNA of the CDR3: TGTGCCAGCAGCCCACAGGGCAGGAGCTCCTACGAGCAGTACTTC. Translating it yields CASSPQGRSSYEQYF.

This rearrangement joins TRBV24-1 to TRBJ2-3, with 8 bases that match TRBD1. V dropped 6 bases and J dropped 4; count of bases not matched to a gene: 8. From germline, CDR1 is KGHDR and CDR2 SFDVKD. The CDR3 loop spans 15 amino acids. The DNA for the CDR3 is TGTGCCACCAGTCAAGCAAAGGACAGGGCAGATACGCAGTATTTT. Protein sequence: CATSQAKDRADTQYF.

The chain recombines TRBV13 with TRBJ2-1, with 7 bases identical to TRBD2. With 6 bases clipped from V and 0 bases from J, the junction kept 5 bases outside the gene matches. In germline, CDR1 is PRHDT, CDR2 FYEKMQ (reference sequence). The CDR3 is made up of 15 amino acids. The CDR3 region is CASRQTSVSYNEQFF. CDR3 DNA sequence: TGTGCCAGCAGACAAACTAGCGTCTCCTACAATGAGCAGTTCTTC.

The rearrangement links TRBV5-1 to TRBJ2-7; TRBD2 agrees at 12 bases. V lost 3 bases to trimming and J lost 6 bases; unmatched junction nucleotides: 7. The CDR3 length is 15 residues. Per germline, CDR1 SGHRS and CDR2 YFSETQ. In DNA form, the CDR3 reads TGCGCCAGCAGCTACCGACTAGCGGGAGCGGGCGAGCAGTACTTC. It codes for CASSYRLAGAGEQYF.

The rearrangement links TRBV4-1 to TRBJ2-7, with 9 bases lining up with TRBD2. This CDR3 has 16 amino acids. V was clipped by 1 base and J by 0 bases; unmatched bases: 4. Germline V gives CDR1 MGHRA, CDR2 YSYEKL. The CDR3 spells CASSQVAGAGSYEQYF. The CDR3 DNA sequence: TGCGCCAGCAGCCAAGTAGCGGGAGCCGGCTCCTACGAGCAGTACTTC.